Judged by abundance, the clone carrying this T cell receptor (beta chain) is medium-sized (0.01 to 0.1%). The data originate from a study of sequential checkpoint blockade in melanoma. Turning to the study itself: Patients were randomized 1:1 to nivolumab-then-ipilimumab or ipilimumab-then-nivolumab first-line.

Sequencing was performed with immunoSEQ multiplex PCR; in TCRdb, only in-frame clones are kept and a portion is missing. The table lists around 4,800 clones, around 40% of them singletons. As for treatment: randomized to nivolumab then ipilimumab (arm A) or the reverse (arm B). V lost 5 bases, J lost 2 bases, and 19 bases lay in between. Looked up from germline, CDR1 is MNHGY and CDR2 is SAAAGT. This CDR3 contains 16 residues. This chain links TRBV6-8 with TRBJ2-7; no definite D call. This specimen was tumor tissue (inferred from file names), taken from a patient given nivolumab and ipilimumab in sequence. The receptor comes from a human donor with melanoma. The CDR3 sequence: CASSVWPYYGAYEQYF. The DNA for the CDR3 is TGTGCCAGCAGTGTTTGGCCATATTACGGAGCCTACGAGCAGTACTTC.